This T cell receptor beta chain appears in the sequencing data of a study of blood T cell repertoires in COVID-19. Study summary: T cells, B-cell-depleted T cells, or PBMCs provided the cDNA or gDNA that served as material.

The authors' processing: Reference gene primer amplification gave nucleated cell count estimates. Profiled with immunoSEQ multiplex PCR; TCRdb holds only in-frame clones, not every one. V and J calls and clone size are copied from that table; D and trimming were computed from the DNA. The sample shows about 190,000 clones, about 86% of them seen only once. Per germline, CDR1 SEHNR and CDR2 FQNEAQ (reference sequence). The CDR3 runs 13 residues. V was shortened by 6 bases and J by 4 bases, with 13 bases between the two germline ends. The TCR originated in a man aged 25 to 40 with active or convalescent COVID-19. Sequencing was done on a sample of peripheral blood. The rearrangement joins TRBV7-9 to TRBJ2-7, with D possibly matching TRBD1 (5 bases). The CDR3 bases are TGTGCCAGCAGTAGAGAGGCAGGGTACGAGCAGTACTTC. This sequence encodes CASSREAGYEQYF.